This entry lists 9 T cell receptor beta chains sequenced from one sample in a study of Tregs in tolerant kidney transplant recipients. Some clones are missing from TCRdb's copy, which holds only in-frame ones; the method was immunoSEQ multiplex PCR. The sample holds roughly 64,000 clones, about 98% seen once. The starting material was Tregs from blood, obtained before the transplant. Receptor source: a human donor who received a combined kidney and bone marrow transplant.

The sample holds one count of this clone. This chain connects TRBV28 to TRBJ2-7; 7 nucleotides match TRBD1. Trimming removed 8 bases from V and 3 bases from J; junction bases left unmatched: 13. This CDR3 is 15 amino acids long. Per germline, CDR1 MDHEN and CDR2 SYDVKM. The CDR3 here is CASRNRGTVLYEQYF. As DNA, the CDR3 is TGTGCCAGCCGAAATAGGGGGACAGTACTCTACGAGCAGTACTTC. Drawing the rest from reference TRBV28 and TRBJ2-7, the complete variable domain is DVKVTQSSRYLVKRTGEKVFLECVQDMDHENMFWYRQDPGLGLRLIYFSYDVKMKEKGDIPEGYSVSREKKERFSLILESASTNQTSMYLCASRNRGTVLYEQYFGPGTRLTVT.

This sequence joins TRBV5-1 and TRBJ1-2; D is ambiguous. Per germline, CDR1 SGHRS and CDR2 YFSETQ. Trimming removed 5 bases from V and 0 bases from J, with 14 bases in between. The CDR3 has 15 residues. CDR3 in DNA: TGCGCCAGCAGTCCCCGGGTAGGAACTAACTATGGCTACACCTTC. It encodes CASSPRVGTNYGYTF.

The chain links TRBV7-9 to TRBJ2-7; 7 bases align to TRBD1. With 1 base clipped from V and 1 base from J, the junction kept 7 bases outside the gene matches. In germline, CDR1 is SEHNR, CDR2 FQNEAQ (reference sequence). This CDR3 is 16 amino acids long. The CDR3 sequence: CASSLDLTGLSYEQYF. The CDR3 coding sequence is TGTGCCAGCAGCTTAGACCTGACAGGGTTGTCCTACGAGCAGTACTTC.

The chain combines TRBV5-1 with TRBJ2-3; 9 bases are shared with TRBD1. Germline V gene lookup returns CDR1 SGHRS and CDR2 YFSETQ. V shed 4 bases and J 2 bases; nucleotides not matched to a gene: 2. The CDR3 loop spans 14 amino acids. The CDR3 DNA sequence: TGCGCCAGCAGCGGACAGGGGTTCACAGATACGCAGTATTTT. This encodes CASSGQGFTDTQYF.

The chain carries TRBV6-5 and TRBJ1-2; a possible D gene is TRBD1 (5 bases). The CDR3 spans 14 residues. V gave up 2 bases and J gave up 8 bases, with 15 bases separating them. Germline V gene lookup returns CDR1 MNHEY and CDR2 SVGAGI. CDR3 residues: CASSYAAGRHGYTF. The CDR3 DNA sequence: TGTGCCAGCAGTTACGCGGCAGGGCGACACGGCTACACCTTC.

The chain employs TRBV9 and TRBJ1-2, with D possibly TRBD1 on 6 matching bases. CDR3 length equals 14 residues. V lost 4 bases and J 4 bases, leaving 14 bases between the germline ends. The germline gives CDR1 SGDLS, CDR2 YYNGEE. CDR3 DNA sequence: TGTGCCAGCAGCAGAACTAGGGGGAGCTATGGCTACACCTTC. This gives the protein CASSRTRGSYGYTF.

The chain joins TRBV28 to TRBJ1-5; D gene uncertain. CDR3 length: 14 amino acids. Germline V gene lookup returns CDR1 MDHEN and CDR2 SYDVKM. V lost 6 bases and J lost 2, with 11 bases in between. The CDR3 nucleotides are TGTGCCAGCAGCCGAGACACCGGCAATCAGCCCCAGCATTTT. The encoded protein is CASSRDTGNQPQHF.

The V and J genes are TRBV11-2 and TRBJ2-7; D gene unclear. Germline V gives CDR1 SGHAT, CDR2 FQNNGV. With 4 bases removed from V and 2 bases from J, the gap between germline ends came to 3 bases. The CDR3 is 11 amino acids. CDR3 residues: CASSSTYEQYF. CDR3 coding DNA: TGTGCCAGCAGCTCTACCTACGAGCAGTACTTC. Full variable domain (outside the CDR3, taken from reference TRBV11-2 and TRBJ2-7): EAGVAQSPRYKIIEKRQSVAFWCNPISGHATLYWYQQILGQGPKLLIQFQNNGVVDDSQLPKDRFSAERLKGVDSTLKIQPAKLEDSAVYLCASSSTYEQYFGPGTRLTVT.

The chain recombines TRBV6-5 with TRBJ1-3; D gene unclear. This CDR3 has 15 residues. Trimming stripped 5 bases from V and 0 bases from J, with 11 bases between. Germline lookup yields CDR1 MNHEY and CDR2 SVGAGI. Written as DNA, the CDR3 is TGTGCCAGCAGTCGCCTTCCAGGCTCTGGAAACACCATATATTTT. This gives the protein CASSRLPGSGNTIYF.